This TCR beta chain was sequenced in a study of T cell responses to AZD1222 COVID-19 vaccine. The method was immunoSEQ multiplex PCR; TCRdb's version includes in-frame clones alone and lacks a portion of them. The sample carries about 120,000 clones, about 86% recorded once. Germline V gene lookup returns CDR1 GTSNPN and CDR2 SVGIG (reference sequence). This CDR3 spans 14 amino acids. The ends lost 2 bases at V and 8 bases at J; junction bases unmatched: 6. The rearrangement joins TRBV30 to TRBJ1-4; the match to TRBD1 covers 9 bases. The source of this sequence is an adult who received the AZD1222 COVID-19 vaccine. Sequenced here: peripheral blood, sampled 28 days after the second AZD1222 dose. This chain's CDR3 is CAWSPGQGYEKLFF. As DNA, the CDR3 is TGTGCCTGGAGTCCGGGACAGGGATACGAAAAACTGTTTTTT.